This T cell receptor (beta chain) was identified in a study of cytomegalovirus exposure and HLA in healthy donors. A multiplex PCR was run with 60 Vbeta primers and 13 Jbeta primers. The data were produced by immunoSEQ multiplex PCR, yet TCRdb's version contains in-frame clones alone and is incomplete. The table has about 160,000 clones, roughly 79% seen once. The CDR3 has 17 amino acids. CDR1 MNHEY and CDR2 SMNVEV come from the germline V gene (reference sequence). Trimming at V came to 1 base and at J to 2 bases, leaving 6 bases not matched to a gene. The receptor's source is a woman between 45 and 65 years old in good health and CMV-seronegative. Sequences were obtained from PBMCs. J is TRBJ2-2 and V is TRBV27; 8 nucleotides agree with TRBD1. CDR3 nucleotides: TGTGCCAGCAGTTTATGGGTCGGACAGGGTAACACCGGGGAGCTGTTTTTT. The encoded protein is CASSLWVGQGNTGELFF.